One sample yielded the 13 T cell receptor beta chains listed below, sequenced in a study of blood T cells in healthy people across ages. A J-beta primer mix and a sample-barcoded 5' primer were used in a second PCR of roughly 6 to 11 cycles. Each CDR3 protein is one row after TCRdb ran MiXCR on the 5' RACE reads. Of 700,000 to 800,000 distinct CDR3 sequences in the sample, roughly 41% were seen once. The sample taken for sequencing was blood. All receptors derive from a woman in her fifties or sixties in good health.

The genes are TRBV27 and TRBJ2-5; D possibly corresponds to TRBD1 (5 bases). TRBJ2-7 matches the DNA end more closely, so the J call is doubtful. Per the germline V gene, CDR1 is MNHEY and CDR2 is SMNVEV (reference sequence). The CDR3 loop spans 15 amino acids. The CDR3 nucleotides are TGTGCCAGCAGTTCCTCTAAAAACCAGGGAATCGAGCAGTACTTC. Protein sequence: CASSSSKNQGIEQYF.

The rearrangement uses TRBV4-1 and TRBJ1-5, with 8 bases matching TRBD1. V lost 1 base and J lost 5; bases outside the gene matches: 7. The germline CDR1 and CDR2 sequences are MGHRA and YSYEKL. The CDR3 runs to 16 residues. CDR3 DNA sequence: TGCGCCAGCAGCCAAGTTCAGGGGGCGTTGGATCAGCCCCAGCATTTT. Translation: CASSQVQGALDQPQHF.

The chain links TRBV6-2 or TRBV6-3 to TRBJ2-1, with a possible D match to TRBD2 (5 bases). The germline V gene has CDR1 MNHEY and CDR2 SVGEGT. This CDR3 comprises 14 residues. The germline V and J ends were trimmed by 4 bases and 13 bases, with 20 bases remaining between them. CDR3 protein: CASSSWTFQETQFF. For the CDR3, the DNA is TGTGCCAGCAGTTCATGGACTTTCCAGGAGACCCAGTTCTTC.

Written as DNA, the CDR3 is TGCAGTGCTATCGGGAGGGCCACCCGGGCAGATACGCAGTATTTT. This codes for CSAIGRATRADTQYF. The V gene is TRBV20-1, the J gene TRBJ2-3; TRBD2 matches at 8 bases. Germline CDR1 reads DFQATT; CDR2 reads SNEGSKA (reference sequence). Trimming cost V 4 bases and J 4 bases; bases outside gene matches: 10. The CDR3 totals 15 residues.

The genes are TRBV5-1 and TRBJ2-5, with 8 bases lining up with TRBD2. The trim removed 4 bases at V and 11 bases at J, leaving 16 bases unmatched. This CDR3 contains 15 residues. Germline CDR1 SGHRS, CDR2 YFSETQ. The CDR3 reads CASSPSTGGPNEQYF. CDR3 nucleotide sequence: TGCGCCAGCAGCCCTTCGACGGGGGGGCCTAATGAGCAGTACTTC.

The table lists this clonotype with a few counts. The chain employs TRBV7-9 and TRBJ2-3; unclear D gene. The CDR3 extends over 18 amino acids. Trimming removed 4 bases from V and 0 bases from J, with 20 bases in between. Germline CDR1 is SEHNR and CDR2 is FQNEAQ (reference sequence). CDR3 nucleotides: TGTGCCAGCAGCTACGCCGGGTCGGTTTACCCTAGCACAGATACGCAGTATTTT. Its translation is CASSYAGSVYPSTDTQYF. The full variable domain, with the rest looked up from reference TRBV7-9 and TRBJ2-3, is DTGVSQNPRHKITKRGQNVTFRCDPISEHNRLYWYRQTLGQGPEFLTYFQNEAQLEKSRLLSDRFSAERPKGSFSTLEIQRTEQGDSAMYLCASSYAGSVYPSTDTQYFGPGTRLTVL.

The rearrangement uses TRBV7-9 and TRBJ1-1, with D maybe TRBD1 (6 bases). In germline, CDR1 is SEHNR, CDR2 FQNEAQ (reference sequence). This CDR3 is 13 amino acids long. V shed 0 bases and J shed 7 bases, with 9 bases lying between them. The CDR3: CASSLAGAVEAFF. The CDR3 nucleotides are TGTGCCAGCAGCTTAGCGGGGGCGGTTGAAGCTTTCTTT.

This rearrangement joins TRBV20-1 to TRBJ1-3; no clear D. This CDR3 comprises 13 residues. Germline lookup yields CDR1 DFQATT and CDR2 SNEGSKA (reference sequence). V was trimmed by 3 bases and J by 0 bases, leaving 6 bases between them. The DNA of the CDR3 is TGCAGTGCTAGGCCAGACTCTGGAAACACCATATATTTT. Amino acid sequence: CSARPDSGNTIYF.

The V gene is TRBV29-1, the J gene TRBJ2-3, with 7 positions matching TRBD2. V lost 0 bases to trimming and J lost 7 bases; unmatched junction nucleotides: 13. This CDR3 is built from 16 residues. Germline CDR1 is SQVTM and CDR2 is ANQGSEA. The CDR3 spells CSVEEPREGVRYTQYF. DNA of the CDR3: TGCAGCGTTGAAGAGCCTAGGGAGGGAGTACGGTATACGCAGTATTTT.

J is TRBJ1-2 and V is TRBV20-1; 9 bases are shared with TRBD1. This CDR3 has 14 residues. After removal of 2 bases from V and 2 bases from J, the junction contained 3 bases not matched to a gene. The germline gives CDR1 DFQATT, CDR2 SNEGSKA (reference sequence). The CDR3: CSARWGQGNYGYTF. The CDR3 DNA is TGCAGTGCTAGATGGGGACAGGGAAACTATGGCTACACCTTC.

In its sample, this clonotype was seen a few times. This rearrangement joins TRBV20-1 to TRBJ2-2, with D unclear. The V end was cut by 3 bases, the J end by 1 base, with 6 bases between. Germline assignment: CDR1 DFQATT and CDR2 SNEGSKA (reference sequence). This CDR3 comprises 13 residues. In DNA form, the CDR3 reads TGCAGTGCTAGCGGGCTGAACACCGGGGAGCTGTTTTTT. It is translated as CSASGLNTGELFF.

This clonotype was recorded at least ten times. V gene TRBV7-6 combines with J gene TRBJ2-1; D call uncertain. CDR1 SGHVS and CDR2 FNYEAQ come from the germline V gene. The CDR3 is made up of 13 amino acids. The V end lost 6 bases, the J end lost 10 bases, and 16 bases lay between the germline ends. The CDR3 is CASSYDPVGEQFF. The CDR3, as DNA: TGTGCCAGCAGTTACGATCCCGTAGGGGAGCAGTTCTTC.

The V call is TRBV25-1, the J call TRBJ2-2, with D unresolved. The CDR3 totals 13 residues. Germline V gene sequence: CDR1 MGHDK, CDR2 SYGVNS. The V gene lost 4 bases and the J gene lost 5 bases, with 8 bases spanning the gap. CDR3 sequence reads: CASSVSSTGELFF. CDR3 DNA sequence: TGTGCCAGCAGTGTCTCTAGTACCGGGGAGCTGTTTTTT.